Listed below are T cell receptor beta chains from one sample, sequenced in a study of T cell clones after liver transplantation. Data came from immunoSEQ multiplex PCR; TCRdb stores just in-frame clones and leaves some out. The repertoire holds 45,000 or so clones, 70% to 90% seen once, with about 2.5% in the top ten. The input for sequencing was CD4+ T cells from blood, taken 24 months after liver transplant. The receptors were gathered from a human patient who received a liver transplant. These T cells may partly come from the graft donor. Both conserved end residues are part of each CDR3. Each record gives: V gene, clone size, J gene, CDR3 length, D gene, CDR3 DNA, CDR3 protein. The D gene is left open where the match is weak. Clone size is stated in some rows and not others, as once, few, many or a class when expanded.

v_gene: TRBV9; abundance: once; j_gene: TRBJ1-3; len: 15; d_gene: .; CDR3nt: TGTGCCAGCAGCGCTGGGAGGGACTCTGGAAACACCATATATTTT; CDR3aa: CASSAGRDSGNTIYF
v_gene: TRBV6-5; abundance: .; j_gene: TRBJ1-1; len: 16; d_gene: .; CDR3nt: TGTGCCAGCAGTTACGAGGGCTCCCGGGGAAACACTGAAGCTTTCTTT; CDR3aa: CASSYEGSRGNTEAFF
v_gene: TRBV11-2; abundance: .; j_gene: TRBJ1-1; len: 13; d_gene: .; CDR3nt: TGTGCCAGCAGCACCACAGGGCGCGCTGAAGCTTTCTTT; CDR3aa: CASSTTGRAEAFF
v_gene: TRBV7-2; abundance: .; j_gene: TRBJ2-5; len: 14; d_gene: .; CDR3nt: TGTGCCAGCAGCCACCCTAGGAATCCGGAGACCCAGTACTTC; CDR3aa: CASSHPRNPETQYF
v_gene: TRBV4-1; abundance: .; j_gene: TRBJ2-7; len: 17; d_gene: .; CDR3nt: TGCGCCAGCAGCCAAGATCGTTCGGCTAGCGAAAGACCCGAGCAGTACTTC; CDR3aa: CASSQDRSASERPEQYF
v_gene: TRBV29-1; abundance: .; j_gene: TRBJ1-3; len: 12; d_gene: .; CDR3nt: TGCAGCGTTGAAAGTTCTGGAAACACCATATATTTT; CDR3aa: CSVESSGNTIYF
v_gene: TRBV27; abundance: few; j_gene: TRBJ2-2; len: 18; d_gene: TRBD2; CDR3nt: TGTGCCAGCAGTTTAGGGACTAGCGATCCGAGGGGCACCGGGGAGCTGTTTTTT; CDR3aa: CASSLGTSDPRGTGELFF
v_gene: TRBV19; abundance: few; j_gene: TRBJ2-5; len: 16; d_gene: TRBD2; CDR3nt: TGTGCCACCTCCCCCTTAGCGGGAGGGAGGGGGGAGACCCAGTACTTC; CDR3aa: CATSPLAGGRGETQYF
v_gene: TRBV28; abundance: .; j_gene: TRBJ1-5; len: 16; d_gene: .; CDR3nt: TGTGCCAGCAGTTTACACCCCGCCGGAGTCAATCAGCCCCAGCATTTT; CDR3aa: CASSLHPAGVNQPQHF
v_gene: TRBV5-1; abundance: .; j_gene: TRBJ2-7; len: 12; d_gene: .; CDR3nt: TGCGCCAGCAGCGGGTTCTCCTACGAGCAGTACTTC; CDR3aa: CASSGFSYEQYF
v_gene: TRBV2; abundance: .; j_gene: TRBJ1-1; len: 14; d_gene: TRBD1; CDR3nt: TGTGCCAGCAGTCTGGGACAGGGGAACACTGAAGCTTTCTTT; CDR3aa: CASSLGQGNTEAFF
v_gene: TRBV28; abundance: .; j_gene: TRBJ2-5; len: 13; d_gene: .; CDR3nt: TGTGCCAGCAGCGAGGGGTTGGAGGAGACCCAGTACTTC; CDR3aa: CASSEGLEETQYF
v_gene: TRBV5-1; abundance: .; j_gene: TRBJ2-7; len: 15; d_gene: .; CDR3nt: TGCGCCAGCAGACAGAGGGGGCGCGGGAACTACGAGCAGTACTTC; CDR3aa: CASRQRGRGNYEQYF
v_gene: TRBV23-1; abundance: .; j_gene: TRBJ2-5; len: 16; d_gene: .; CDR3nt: TGCGCCAGCAGTCAATCCAAGCCAGGGCGGCAAGAGACCCAGTACTTC; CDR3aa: CASSQSKPGRQETQYF
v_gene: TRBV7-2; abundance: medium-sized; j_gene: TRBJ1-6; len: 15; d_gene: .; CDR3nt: TGTGCCAGCAGCCTAGGCAAAACAGCTCGGGCACCCCTCCACTTT; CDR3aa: CASSLGKTARAPLHF
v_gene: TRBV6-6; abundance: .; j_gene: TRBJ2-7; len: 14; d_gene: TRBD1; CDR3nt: TGTGCCAGCAGTTACGGGACAGGGACTTTTGAACAGTACTTC; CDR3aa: CASSYGTGTFEQYF
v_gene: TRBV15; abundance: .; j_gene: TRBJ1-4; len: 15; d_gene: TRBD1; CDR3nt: TGTGCCACCAGCAGGCCGGGACAGGGAGGAGAAAAACTGTTTTTT; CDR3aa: CATSRPGQGGEKLFF
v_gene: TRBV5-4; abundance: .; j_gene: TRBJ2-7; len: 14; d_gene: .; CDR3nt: TGTGCCAGCAGCTTGGAGAACAGGGACTACGAGCAGTACTTC; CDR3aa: CASSLENRDYEQYF
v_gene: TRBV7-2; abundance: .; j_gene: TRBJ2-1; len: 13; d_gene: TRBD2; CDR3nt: TGTGCCAGCAAATCAACGGGGGGGACTGAGCAGTTCTTC; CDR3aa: CASKSTGGTEQFF
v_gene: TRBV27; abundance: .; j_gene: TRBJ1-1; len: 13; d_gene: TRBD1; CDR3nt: TGTGCCAGCAGTTTAGAACAGGGGTCTGAAGCTTTCTTT; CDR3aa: CASSLEQGSEAFF
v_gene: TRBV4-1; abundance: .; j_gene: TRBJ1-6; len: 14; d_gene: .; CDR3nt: TGCGCCAGCAGCCAGGGGTTCGTTTATTCACCCCTCCACTTT; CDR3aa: CASSQGFVYSPLHF
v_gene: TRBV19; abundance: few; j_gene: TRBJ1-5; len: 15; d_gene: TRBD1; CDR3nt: TGTGCCAGTAGTCTAACAGGGGGCTACAATCAGCCCCAGCATTTT; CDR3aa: CASSLTGGYNQPQHF
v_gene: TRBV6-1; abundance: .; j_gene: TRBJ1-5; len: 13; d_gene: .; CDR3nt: TGTGCCAGCAGTGCACAGGGAGGTCAGCCCCAGCATTTT; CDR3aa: CASSAQGGQPQHF
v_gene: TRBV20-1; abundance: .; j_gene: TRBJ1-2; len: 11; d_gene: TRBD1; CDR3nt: TGCAGTGCTAGAGTTCCGACAGGGGCCACCTTC; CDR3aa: CSARVPTGATF
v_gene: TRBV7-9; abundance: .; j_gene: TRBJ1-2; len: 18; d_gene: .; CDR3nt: TGTGCCAGCAGCTTATTATTTCCGATTGCGGGAGGGGCGGATGGCTACACCTTC; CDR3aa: CASSLLFPIAGGADGYTF
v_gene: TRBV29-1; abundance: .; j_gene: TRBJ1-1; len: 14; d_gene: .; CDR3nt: TGCAGCGGGAGGTGGGCGGGAGTGGGCACTGAAGCTTTCTTT; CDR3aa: CSGRWAGVGTEAFF
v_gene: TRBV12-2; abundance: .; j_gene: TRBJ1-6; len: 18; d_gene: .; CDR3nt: TGTGCAAGTCGCTTCGCCAGGGACAGCAGCTCCTATAATTCACCCCTCCACTTT; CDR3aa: CASRFARDSSSYNSPLHF
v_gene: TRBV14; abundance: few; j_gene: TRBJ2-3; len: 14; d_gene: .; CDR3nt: TGTGCCAGCAGCCAAACGCCACGGATAGATACGCAGTATTTT; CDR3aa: CASSQTPRIDTQYF
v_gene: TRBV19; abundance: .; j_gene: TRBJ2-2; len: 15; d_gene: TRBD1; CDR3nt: TGTGCCAGTAGTAAAAGAACGACAGGGTTCGGGGAGCTGTTTTTT; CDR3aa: CASSKRTTGFGELFF
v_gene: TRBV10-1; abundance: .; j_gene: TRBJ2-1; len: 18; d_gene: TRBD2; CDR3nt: TGCGCCAGCAGGGTGATCGGGCCTAGCGGGAGAGGTGAGGATGAGCAGTTCTTC; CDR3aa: CASRVIGPSGRGEDEQFF
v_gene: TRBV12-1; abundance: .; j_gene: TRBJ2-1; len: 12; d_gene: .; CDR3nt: TGTGCCAGCAGCTCACGTAACTTGGAGCAGTTCTTC; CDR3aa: CASSSRNLEQFF
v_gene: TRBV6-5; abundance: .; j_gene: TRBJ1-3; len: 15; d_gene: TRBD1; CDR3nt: TGTGCCAGCAGGCGACAGGGGGCGGCTGGAAACACCATATATTTT; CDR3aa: CASRRQGAAGNTIYF
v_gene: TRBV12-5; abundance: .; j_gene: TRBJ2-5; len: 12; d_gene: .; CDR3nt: TGTGCTAGTGCCTTAGTTGGGGAGACCCAGTACTTC; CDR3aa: CASALVGETQYF
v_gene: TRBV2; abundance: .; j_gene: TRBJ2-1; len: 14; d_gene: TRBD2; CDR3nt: TGTGCCAGCAGCGCGCTAGCGGGAGTAAATGAGCAGTTCTTC; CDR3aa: CASSALAGVNEQFF
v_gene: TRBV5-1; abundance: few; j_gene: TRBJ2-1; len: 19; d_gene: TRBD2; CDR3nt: TGCGCCAGCAGCTTGGCCCTTAGGGGAACTAGCGGGAAGGGGAGTGAGCAGTTCTTC; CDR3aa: CASSLALRGTSGKGSEQFF
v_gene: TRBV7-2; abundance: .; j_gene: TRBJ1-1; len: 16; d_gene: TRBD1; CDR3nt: TGTGCCAGCAGCTCTTTTGGGGGGACAGGTTTCACTGAAGCTTTCTTT; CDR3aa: CASSSFGGTGFTEAFF
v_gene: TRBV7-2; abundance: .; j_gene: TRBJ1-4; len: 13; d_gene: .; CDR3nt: TGTGCCAGCAGCTTTCTTGGACCTCCTGAACTGTTTTTT; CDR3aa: CASSFLGPPELFF
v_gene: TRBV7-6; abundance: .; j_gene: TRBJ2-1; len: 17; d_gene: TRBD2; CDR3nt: TGTGCCAGCAGCATGCCTTTAGCGGGAGGTTCCTACAATGAGCAGTTCTTC; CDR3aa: CASSMPLAGGSYNEQFF